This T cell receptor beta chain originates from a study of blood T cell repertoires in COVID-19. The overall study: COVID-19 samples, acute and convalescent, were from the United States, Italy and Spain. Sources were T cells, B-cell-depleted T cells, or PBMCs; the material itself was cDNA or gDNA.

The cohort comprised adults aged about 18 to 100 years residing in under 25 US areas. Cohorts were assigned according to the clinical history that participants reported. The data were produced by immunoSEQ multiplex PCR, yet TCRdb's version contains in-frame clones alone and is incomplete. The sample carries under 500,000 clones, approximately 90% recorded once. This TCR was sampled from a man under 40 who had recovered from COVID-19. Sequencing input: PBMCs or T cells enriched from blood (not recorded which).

The CDR3 spells CASSLGAGVYNEQFF. CDR3 DNA sequence: TGCGCCAGCAGCTTGGGTGCGGGAGTATACAATGAGCAGTTCTTC. The chain couples TRBV5-1 to TRBJ2-1; TRBD2 agrees at 7 bases. There are 15 residues in the CDR3. The junction had 4 bases not matched to a gene; V was cut back by 0 bases and J by 4 bases. From germline, CDR1 is SGHRS and CDR2 YFSETQ.